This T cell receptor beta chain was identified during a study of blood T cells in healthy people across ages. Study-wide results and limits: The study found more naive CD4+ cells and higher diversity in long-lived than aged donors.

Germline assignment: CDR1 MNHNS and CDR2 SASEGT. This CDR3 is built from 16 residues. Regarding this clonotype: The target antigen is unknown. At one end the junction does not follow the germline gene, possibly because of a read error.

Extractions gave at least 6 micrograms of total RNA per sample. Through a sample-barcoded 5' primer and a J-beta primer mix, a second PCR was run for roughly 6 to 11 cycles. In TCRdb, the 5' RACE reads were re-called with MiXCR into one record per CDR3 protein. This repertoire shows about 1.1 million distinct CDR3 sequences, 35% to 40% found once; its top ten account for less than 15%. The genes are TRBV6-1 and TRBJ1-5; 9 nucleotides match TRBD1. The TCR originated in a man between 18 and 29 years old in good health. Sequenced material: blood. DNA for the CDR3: TGTGCCAGCAGCGGTCCCTGGACAGGGGACAATCAGCCCCGGCATTTT. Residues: CASSGPWTGDNQPRHF.